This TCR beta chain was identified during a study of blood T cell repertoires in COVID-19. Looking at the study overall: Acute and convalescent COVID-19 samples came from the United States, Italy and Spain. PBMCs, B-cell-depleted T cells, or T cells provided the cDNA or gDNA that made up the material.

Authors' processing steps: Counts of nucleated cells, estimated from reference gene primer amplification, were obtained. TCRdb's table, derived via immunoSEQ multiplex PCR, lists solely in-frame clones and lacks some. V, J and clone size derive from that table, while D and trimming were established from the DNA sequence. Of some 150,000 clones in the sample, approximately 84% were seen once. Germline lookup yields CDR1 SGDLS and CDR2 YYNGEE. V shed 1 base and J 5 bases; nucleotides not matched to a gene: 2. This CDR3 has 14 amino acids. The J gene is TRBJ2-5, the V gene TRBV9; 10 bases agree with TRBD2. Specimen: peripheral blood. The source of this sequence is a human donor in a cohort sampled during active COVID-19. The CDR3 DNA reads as TGTGCCAGCAGCGTAACTAGCGGGATTGAGACCCAGTACTTC. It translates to CASSVTSGIETQYF. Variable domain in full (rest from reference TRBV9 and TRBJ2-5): DSGVTQTPKHLITATGQRVTLRCSPRSGDLSVYWYQQSLDQGLQFLIQYYNGEERAKGNILERFSAQQFPDLHSELNLSSLELGDSALYFCASSVTSGIETQYFGPGTRLLVL.